Described below is a single T cell receptor beta chain sequence and its context. Its cognate antigen is unknown. The CDR3 has 16 amino acids. The junction had 8 bases not matched to a gene; V was cut back by 4 bases and J by 5 bases. Germline-derived CDR1 and CDR2 are SGHRS and YFSETQ. These data belong to a study of cytomegalovirus exposure and HLA in healthy donors. Study-wide points: In terms of immune exposure information, only CMV serostatus was available. It was assumed in the presence/absence analyses that sequencing depth was roughly uniform across donors. When the data were analyzed later, several of the most significant clusters appeared to be linked to common viral pathogens.

Primers: 60 Vbeta forward and 13 Jbeta reverse. The authors' processing: In a later analysis, 70 million to 80 million unique TCR beta chains included roughly 11 million shared by two or more donors. Profiling relied on immunoSEQ multiplex PCR, and the TCRdb table lists in-frame clones only, not all of them. The V and J calls and clone size were taken over from that table, and D and trimming were inferred from the DNA. The sample's table shows under 150,000 clones. The V call is TRBV5-1, the J call TRBJ2-1, with 11 bases lining up with TRBD2. The receptor's source is a man aged 40-49 years in good health and CMV-seronegative. The sequenced sample consisted of PBMCs. The CDR3 DNA reads as TGCGCCAGCAGCCAAGATACTAGCGGGGGTCACAATGAGCAGTTCTTC. Translated, it gives CASSQDTSGGHNEQFF. Together with reference TRBV5-1 and TRBJ2-1, the CDR3 gives the full variable domain: KAGVTQTPRYLIKTRGQQVTLSCSPISGHRSVSWYQQTPGQGLQFLFEYFSETQRNKGNFPGRFSGRQFSNSRSEMNVSTLELGDSALYLCASSQDTSGGHNEQFFGPGTRLTVL.